This entry is about one T cell receptor beta chain. The data were obtained in a study of blood T cell repertoires in COVID-19. Across the study: PBMCs, B-cell-depleted T cells, or T cells were the source of the cDNA or gDNA that made up the material.

Authors' processing steps: From reference gene primer amplification, estimates of nucleated cell counts were derived. Only in-frame clones appear in the TCRdb table, and some are missing; sequencing was by immunoSEQ multiplex PCR. The DNA was the basis for D and trimming; V, J and clone size are from that table. The sample lists around 94,000 clones, over 85% occurring once. Seattle's enrolled individuals joined amid active infection and were then monitored longitudinally. Sequencing was done on a sample of peripheral blood. The TCR comes from a woman aged 45-59 years with COVID-19, enrolled during active disease.

DNA for the CDR3: TGCGCCAGCAGCTTGATTGGGGGGGCGGATACGCAGTATTTT. Translated: CASSLIGGADTQYF. This chain joins TRBV5-1 and TRBJ2-3; tentatively, D is TRBD2 (7 bases). The CDR3 totals 14 residues. Trimming pared 1 base from V and 6 bases from J, leaving 12 bases between. Germline V gene lookup returns CDR1 SGHRS and CDR2 YFSETQ.